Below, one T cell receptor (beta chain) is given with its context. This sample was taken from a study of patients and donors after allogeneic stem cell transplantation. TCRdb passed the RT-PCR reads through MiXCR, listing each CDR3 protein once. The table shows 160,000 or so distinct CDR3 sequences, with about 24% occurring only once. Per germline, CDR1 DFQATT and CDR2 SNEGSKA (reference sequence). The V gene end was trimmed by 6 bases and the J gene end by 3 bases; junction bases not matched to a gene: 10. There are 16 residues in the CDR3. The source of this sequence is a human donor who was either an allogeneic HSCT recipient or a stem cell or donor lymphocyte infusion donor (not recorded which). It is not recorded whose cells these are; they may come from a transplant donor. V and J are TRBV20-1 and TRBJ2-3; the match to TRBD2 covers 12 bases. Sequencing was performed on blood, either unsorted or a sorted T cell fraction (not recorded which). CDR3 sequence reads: CSARSSGRAGTDTQYF. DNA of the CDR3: TGCAGTGCACGCTCTAGCGGGAGGGCCGGGACAGATACGCAGTATTTT.